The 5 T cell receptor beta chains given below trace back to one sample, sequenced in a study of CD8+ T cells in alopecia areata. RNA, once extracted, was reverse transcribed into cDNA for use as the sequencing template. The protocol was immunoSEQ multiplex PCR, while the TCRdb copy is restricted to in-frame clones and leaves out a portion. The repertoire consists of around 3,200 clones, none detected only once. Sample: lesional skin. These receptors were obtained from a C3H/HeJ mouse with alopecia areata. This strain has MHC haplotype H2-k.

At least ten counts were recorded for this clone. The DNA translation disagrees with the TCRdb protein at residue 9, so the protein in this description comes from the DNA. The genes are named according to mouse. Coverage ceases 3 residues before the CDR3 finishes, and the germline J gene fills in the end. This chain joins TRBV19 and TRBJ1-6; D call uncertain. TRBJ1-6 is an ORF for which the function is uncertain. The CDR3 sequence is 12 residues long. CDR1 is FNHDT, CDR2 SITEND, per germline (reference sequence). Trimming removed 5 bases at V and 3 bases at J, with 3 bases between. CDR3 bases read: TGTGCCAGCAGACACTATAATTCGCCC. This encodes CASRHYNSP. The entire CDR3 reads CASRHYNSPLYF.

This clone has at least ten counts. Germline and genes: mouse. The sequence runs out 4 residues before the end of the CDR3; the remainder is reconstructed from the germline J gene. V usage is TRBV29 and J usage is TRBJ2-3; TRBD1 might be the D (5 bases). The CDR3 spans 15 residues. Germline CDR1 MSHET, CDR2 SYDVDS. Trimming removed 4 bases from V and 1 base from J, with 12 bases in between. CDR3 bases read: TGTGCTAGCAGTTCCTCAGGGAGTGGTGCAGAA. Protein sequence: CASSSSGSGAE. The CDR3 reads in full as CASSSSGSGAETLYF.

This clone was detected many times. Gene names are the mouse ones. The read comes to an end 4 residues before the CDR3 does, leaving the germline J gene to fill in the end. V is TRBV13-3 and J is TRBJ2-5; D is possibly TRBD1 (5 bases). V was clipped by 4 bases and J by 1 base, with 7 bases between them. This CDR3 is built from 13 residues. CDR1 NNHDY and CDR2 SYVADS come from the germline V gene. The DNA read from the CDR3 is TGTGCCAGCAGTCCCAGGGACCAAGAC. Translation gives CASSPRDQD. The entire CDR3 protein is CASSPRDQDTQYF.

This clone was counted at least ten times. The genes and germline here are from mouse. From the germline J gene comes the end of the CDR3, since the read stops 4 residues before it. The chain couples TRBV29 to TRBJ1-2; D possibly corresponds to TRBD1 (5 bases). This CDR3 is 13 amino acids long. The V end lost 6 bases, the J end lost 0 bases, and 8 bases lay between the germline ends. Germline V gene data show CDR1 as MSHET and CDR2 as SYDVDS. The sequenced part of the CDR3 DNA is TGTGCTAGCAGGCACAGGACAAACTCC. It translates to CASRHRTNS. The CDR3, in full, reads CASRHRTNSDYTF.

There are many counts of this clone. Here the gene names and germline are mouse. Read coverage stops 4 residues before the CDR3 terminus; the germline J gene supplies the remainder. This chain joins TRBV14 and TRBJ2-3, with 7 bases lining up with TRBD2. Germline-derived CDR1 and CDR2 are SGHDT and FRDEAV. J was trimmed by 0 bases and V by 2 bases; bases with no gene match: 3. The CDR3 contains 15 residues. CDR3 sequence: CASSFAGGSAETLYF. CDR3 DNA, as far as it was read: TGTGCCAGCAGTTTTGCTGGGGGTAGTGCAGAA.